The 24 T cell receptor beta chains given below trace back to one sample, sequenced in a study of blood T cell repertoires in COVID-19. The assay was immunoSEQ multiplex PCR, and TCRdb's table has in-frame clones only and misses some. The sample carries approximately 350,000 clones, around 92% recorded once. What was sequenced was peripheral blood. The receptor source for this set is a woman aged 25 to 39 with COVID-19, enrolled during active disease.

The chain is built from TRBV27 and TRBJ2-1, with TRBD2 as a possible D gene (7 bases). The germline V gene has CDR1 MNHEY and CDR2 SMNVEV (reference sequence). This CDR3 spans 14 amino acids. Trimming took 5 bases from V and 6 from J, leaving 14 bases between them. The CDR3 DNA reads TGTGCCAGCAGTCCGCGGGGGCCCTTCAATGAGCAGTTCTTC. This codes for CASSPRGPFNEQFF.

The rearrangement joins TRBV11-2 to TRBJ2-2; 8 bases agree with TRBD1. Germline V CDR1 and CDR2: SGHAT, FQNNGV. The CDR3 loop spans 16 amino acids. V lost 0 bases and J lost 6; bases outside the gene matches: 6. Written as DNA, the CDR3 is TGTGCCAGCAGCTTAGATCCAGGGGGCGCGGCCGGGGAGCTGTTTTTT. Its protein is CASSLDPGGAAGELFF. Based on the CDR3 plus reference TRBV11-2 and TRBJ2-2, the full variable domain is EAGVAQSPRYKIIEKRQSVAFWCNPISGHATLYWYQQILGQGPKLLIQFQNNGVVDDSQLPKDRFSAERLKGVDSTLKIQPAKLEDSAVYLCASSLDPGGAAGELFFGEGSRLTVL.

This chain links TRBV4-1 with TRBJ2-1; no clear D gene. The CDR3 totals 12 residues. Deletions cut 0 bases from V and 7 bases from J, with 4 bases between. Per the germline V gene, CDR1 is MGHRA and CDR2 is YSYEKL. The CDR3 bases are TGCGCCAGCAGCCAAGATCTGAATGAGCAGTTCTTC. This encodes CASSQDLNEQFF.

This clone was seen just once. CDR3 DNA: TGTGCCAGCAGCTCAGAGACAGGCCAAGAGACCCAGTACTTC. It is translated as CASSSETGQETQYF. This rearrangement joins TRBV7-8 to TRBJ2-5, with a tentative D call TRBD1 (6 bases). The CDR3 sequence is 14 residues long. Trimming took 4 bases from V and 1 from J, leaving 10 bases between them. The germline CDR1 and CDR2 sequences are SGHVS and FQNEAQ.

This clone was recorded only once. The CDR3 here is CASSPISQDSAMYLNTEAFF. CDR3 bases: TGTGCCAGCAGTCCTATCTCCCAGGACAGTGCAATGTACCTGAACACTGAAGCTTTCTTT. The genes are TRBV28 and TRBJ1-1; D is possibly TRBD1 (6 bases). Germline V lookup: CDR1 MDHEN, CDR2 SYDVKM. V was trimmed by 5 bases and J by 0 bases, leaving 28 bases between them. The CDR3 is made up of 20 amino acids. Supplemented by reference TRBV28 and TRBJ1-1, the full variable domain reads DVKVTQSSRYLVKRTGEKVFLECVQDMDHENMFWYRQDPGLGLRLIYFSYDVKMKEKGDIPEGYSVSREKKERFSLILESASTNQTSMYLCASSPISQDSAMYLNTEAFFGQGTRLTVV.

This clone was observed a single time. The V and J genes are TRBV11-2 and TRBJ2-6; no clear D gene. With 1 base removed from V and 0 bases from J, the gap between germline ends came to 4 bases. Germline lookup yields CDR1 SGHAT and CDR2 FQNNGV. This CDR3 spans 15 amino acids. The CDR3 sequence is CASSLVVSGANVLTF. CDR3 nucleotide sequence: TGTGCCAGCAGCTTAGTCGTCTCTGGGGCCAACGTCCTGACTTTC. Full variable domain (rest looked up from reference TRBV11-2 and TRBJ2-6): EAGVAQSPRYKIIEKRQSVAFWCNPISGHATLYWYQQILGQGPKLLIQFQNNGVVDDSQLPKDRFSAERLKGVDSTLKIQPAKLEDSAVYLCASSLVVSGANVLTFGAGSRLTVL.

The J gene is TRBJ1-1, the V gene TRBV6-5; 7 bases line up with TRBD1. With V trimmed by 0 bases and J by 1 base, 2 bases remained unmatched. The germline V gene has CDR1 MNHEY and CDR2 SVGAGI. This CDR3 is 15 amino acids long. CDR3 DNA sequence: TGTGCCAGCAGTTACTCGAGGGGGCAGAACACTGAAGCTTTCTTT. Its translation: CASSYSRGQNTEAFF.

The gene calls are TRBV10-3 and TRBJ2-7; D not certain. The CDR3 runs 10 residues. V lost 6 bases and J 4 bases, leaving 4 bases between the germline ends. Germline V lookup: CDR1 ENHRY, CDR2 SYGVKD. CDR3 in DNA: TGTGCCATCAGCCCTTACGAGCAGTACGTC. Translation: CAISPYEQYV.

V is TRBV29-1 and J is TRBJ2-7; 9 bases align to TRBD1. Germline V lookup: CDR1 SQVTM, CDR2 ANQGSEA. J lost 6 bases, V lost 0 bases, and 15 bases had no gene match. The CDR3 is 17 residues long. Written as DNA, the CDR3 is TGCAGCGTTGAAGATCTGGAGGGGACAGGGCCCTCATCCGAGCAGTACTTC. Translating gives CSVEDLEGTGPSSEQYF.

The genes are TRBV2 and TRBJ2-2; TRBD2 matches at 13 bases. Germline-derived CDR1 and CDR2 are SNHLY and FYNNEI. Unmatched junction bases numbered 7, after V lost 9 bases and J lost 6 bases. CDR3 length equals 15 residues. In DNA form, the CDR3 reads TGTGCCAGTCTCAAGACTAGCGGGGGGCCCGGGGAGCTGTTTTTT. It translates to CASLKTSGGPGELFF. The whole variable domain, filled in from reference TRBV2 and TRBJ2-2, reads EPEVTQTPSHQVTQMGQEVILRCVPISNHLYFYWYRQILGQKVEFLVSFYNNEISEKSEIFDDQFSVERPDGSNFTLKIRSTKLEDSAMYFCASLKTSGGPGELFFGEGSRLTVL.

The V call is TRBV2, the J call TRBJ1-2, with 8 bases lining up with TRBD1. The CDR3 is made up of 13 amino acids. Unmatched junction bases numbered 5, after V lost 5 bases and J lost 6 bases. Per the germline V gene, CDR1 is SNHLY and CDR2 is FYNNEI. The CDR3 loop reads CASSPGGEDGYTF. The CDR3 DNA is TGTGCCAGCAGTCCAGGGGGCGAAGATGGCTACACCTTC.

J is TRBJ1-1 and V is TRBV9, with TRBD1 matching over 11 bases. Germline loops: CDR1 SGDLS, CDR2 YYNGEE. V lost 6 bases to trimming and J lost 5 bases; unmatched junction nucleotides: 3. This CDR3 has 13 amino acids. The CDR3 spells CASTGDRGTEAFF. CDR3 coding DNA: TGTGCCAGCACGGGGGACAGGGGGACTGAAGCTTTCTTT. Together with reference TRBV9 and TRBJ1-1, the CDR3 gives the full variable domain: DSGVTQTPKHLITATGQRVTLRCSPRSGDLSVYWYQQSLDQGLQFLIQYYNGEERAKGNILERFSAQQFPDLHSELNLSSLELGDSALYFCASTGDRGTEAFFGQGTRLTVV.

The chain joins TRBV4-3 to TRBJ2-2; the match to TRBD2 covers 12 bases. V was clipped by 1 base and J by 7 bases; unmatched bases: 7. CDR1 and CDR2 from the germline V gene are LGHNA and YSLEER. The length of the CDR3 is 17 residues. Here the CDR3 reads CASSQGLAGAPSGELFF. The DNA for the CDR3 is TGCGCCAGCAGCCAAGGACTAGCGGGGGCCCCCAGCGGGGAGCTGTTTTTT.

This chain's CDR3 is CASSQDAQGAETQYF. The CDR3 DNA is TGTGCCAGCAGCCAAGATGCGCAGGGGGCAGAGACCCAGTACTTC. The V call is TRBV4-2, the J call TRBJ2-5, with TRBD1 matching 8 bases. Germline V gives CDR1 LGHNA, CDR2 YNFKEQ. The V gene end was trimmed by 0 bases and the J gene end by 4 bases; junction bases not matched to a gene: 4. The CDR3 spans 15 residues.

This sequence joins TRBV15 and TRBJ2-3, with D perhaps matching TRBD2 (5 bases). The germline gives CDR1 LNHNV, CDR2 YYDKDF (reference sequence). Trimming shortened V by 1 base and J by 1 base, and 12 bases separated the two germline ends. The CDR3 is 16 amino acids. CDR3 coding DNA: TGTGCCACCAGCAGAGTCGGAGGAAGGGGCACAGATACGCAGTATTTT. It translates to CATSRVGGRGTDTQYF.

V usage is TRBV29-1 and J usage is TRBJ1-1; 10 bases line up with TRBD1. The CDR3 consists of 14 residues. Losses at the gene ends were 3 bases for V and 7 bases for J; bases not matched to a gene: 8. CDR1 is SQVTM and CDR2 is ANQGSEA in the germline V gene. In DNA form, the CDR3 reads TGCAGCGTTGAGAGTGACAGGGGGCGCGGTGAAGCTTTCTTT. This gives the protein CSVESDRGRGEAFF.

The chain links TRBV6-5 to TRBJ2-7, with a possible D match to TRBD2 (6 bases). Germline CDR1 is MNHEY and CDR2 is SVGAGI. There are 13 residues in the CDR3. Deletions cut 9 bases from V and 6 bases from J, with 18 bases between. CDR3 protein: CASSYGGSGEQYF. CDR3 nucleotides: TGTGCCAGTTCGTATGGGGGGTCGGGCGAGCAGTACTTC.

As concerns this clone: Distinct nucleotide sequences in the sample also encode this CDR3. The chain carries TRBV5-1 and TRBJ1-2; D unclear. Germline CDR1 SGHRS, CDR2 YFSETQ. V shed 0 bases and J shed 6 bases, with 6 bases lying between them. The CDR3 consists of 12 residues. CDR3 protein: CASSLGQDGYTF. CDR3 nucleotides: TGCGCCAGCAGCTTGGGGCAGGATGGCTACACCTTC.

This chain uses TRBV2 with TRBJ1-2; D is ambiguous. Trimming pared 3 bases from V and 8 bases from J, leaving 13 bases between. The germline V gene has CDR1 SNHLY and CDR2 FYNNEI. The CDR3 extends over 13 amino acids. The CDR3 is CASSEAVEGGYTF. The CDR3 nucleotides are TGTGCCAGCAGTGAGGCGGTGGAAGGAGGCTACACCTTC.

This chain uses TRBV7-6 with TRBJ2-3; D possibly corresponds to TRBD2 (6 bases). Germline V gene lookup returns CDR1 SGHVS and CDR2 FNYEAQ. The ends were cut back, 4 bases at V and 3 bases at J, with 14 bases in the middle. The CDR3 totals 15 residues. CDR3 bases: TGTGCCAGCAGCTCCCGGACTACCGGGACAGATACGCAGTATTTT. It codes for CASSSRTTGTDTQYF.

This clone has only one observation. The CDR3 DNA is TGTGCCAGCAGTATGCGGGACTCACCCCTCCACTTT. It codes for CASSMRDSPLHF. The chain recombines TRBV28 with TRBJ1-6; D may be TRBD1 (5 bases). This CDR3 comprises 12 residues. Between the trimmed V and J ends, which lost 5 bases and 10 bases, there was a span of 9 bases. CDR1 and CDR2 from the germline V gene are MDHEN and SYDVKM.

A remark on this clone: Other DNA sequences in this specimen translate into the identical CDR3. This chain joins TRBV5-1 and TRBJ2-7; the match to TRBD1 covers 11 bases. CDR3 length: 14 residues. CDR1 SGHRS and CDR2 YFSETQ come from the germline V gene. V lost 3 bases, J lost 2 bases, and 1 base stayed unmatched. Here the CDR3 reads CASSWTGGPYEQYF. The CDR3 bases are TGCGCCAGCAGCTGGACAGGGGGCCCCTACGAGCAGTACTTC. Together with reference TRBV5-1 and TRBJ2-7, the CDR3 gives the full variable domain: KAGVTQTPRYLIKTRGQQVTLSCSPISGHRSVSWYQQTPGQGLQFLFEYFSETQRNKGNFPGRFSGRQFSNSRSEMNVSTLELGDSALYLCASSWTGGPYEQYFGPGTRLTVT.

The rearrangement links TRBV7-9 to TRBJ1-2; D might be TRBD1 (6 bases). V was cut by 5 bases and J by 10 bases, with 20 bases left in between. This CDR3 has 14 residues. Germline V gene lookup returns CDR1 SEHNR and CDR2 FQNEAQ (reference sequence). This CDR3 reads CASSPDRPQSFYTF. The CDR3 coding sequence is TGTGCCAGCAGCCCCGACAGGCCCCAATCATTCTACACCTTC. Together with reference TRBV7-9 and TRBJ1-2, the CDR3 gives the full variable domain: DTGVSQNPRHKITKRGQNVTFRCDPISEHNRLYWYRQTLGQGPEFLTYFQNEAQLEKSRLLSDRFSAERPKGSFSTLEIQRTEQGDSAMYLCASSPDRPQSFYTFGSGTRLTVV.

This clone was recorded only once. The V gene is TRBV5-5, the J gene TRBJ2-1; 13 bases are shared with TRBD2. The CDR3 is 15 residues long. The J segment lost 14 bases and the V segment lost 4 bases, leaving 12 bases of the junction unmatched. CDR1 SGHKS and CDR2 YYEKEE come from the germline V gene (reference sequence). CDR3 DNA: TGTGCCAGCAGCGCTGGAGCGGGACTAGCGGGAAAGGAGTTCTTC. Residues: CASSAGAGLAGKEFF.